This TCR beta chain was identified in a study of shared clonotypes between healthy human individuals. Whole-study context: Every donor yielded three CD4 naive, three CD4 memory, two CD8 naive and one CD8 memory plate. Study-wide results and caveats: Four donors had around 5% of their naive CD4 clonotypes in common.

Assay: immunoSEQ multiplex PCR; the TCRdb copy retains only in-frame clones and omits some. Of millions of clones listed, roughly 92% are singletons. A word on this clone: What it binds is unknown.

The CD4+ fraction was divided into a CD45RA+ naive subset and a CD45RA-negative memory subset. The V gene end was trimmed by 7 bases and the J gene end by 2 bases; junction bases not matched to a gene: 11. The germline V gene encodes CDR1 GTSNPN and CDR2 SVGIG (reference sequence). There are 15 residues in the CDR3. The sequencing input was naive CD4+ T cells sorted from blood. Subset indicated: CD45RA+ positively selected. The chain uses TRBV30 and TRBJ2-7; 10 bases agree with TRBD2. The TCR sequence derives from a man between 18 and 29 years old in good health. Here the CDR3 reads CAFHASGRGTYEQYF. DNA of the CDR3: TGTGCCTTTCATGCTAGCGGGAGAGGGACCTACGAGCAGTACTTC.